This entry lists 28 T cell receptor beta chains sequenced from one sample in a study of blood T cell repertoires in COVID-19 (TCRdb year 2020). Library creation used the immunoSEQ multiplex PCR assay. Drawn from immuneACCESS, this table holds only the in-frame rearrangements with V and J called that TCRdb kept. Clones are partly lost; checked studies trace under half to an unresolved V gene and leave the rest unexplained. The table for this sample lists 250,000 to 300,000 clones; roughly 88% of them were counted only once. 2% to 2.5% of the sample is held by the ten biggest clonotypes. Sequences were obtained from PBMCs or T cells enriched from blood (not recorded which). The receptors here all came from a middle-aged woman with acute COVID-19.

J is TRBJ2-1 and V is TRBV2, with 8 nucleotides matching TRBD1. The CDR3 extends over 15 amino acids. V lost 3 bases, J lost 8 bases, and 9 bases stayed unmatched. Germline assignment: CDR1 SNHLY and CDR2 FYNNEI. The CDR3 reads CASSDPGGALDEQFF. The CDR3 DNA reads as TGTGCCAGCAGTGATCCAGGGGGCGCGCTGGATGAGCAGTTCTTC.

The chain links TRBV2 to TRBJ1-5; D is uncertain. The CDR3 consists of 14 residues. The germline V gene has CDR1 SNHLY and CDR2 FYNNEI. Trimming pared 4 bases from V and 4 bases from J, leaving 11 bases between. In nucleotides, the CDR3 is TGTGCCAGCAGTGTTGGACTCCGTAATCAGCCCCAGCATTTT. As protein: CASSVGLRNQPQHF. Looking up the rest from reference TRBV2 and TRBJ1-5 gives the full variable domain: EPEVTQTPSHQVTQMGQEVILRCVPISNHLYFYWYRQILGQKVEFLVSFYNNEISEKSEIFDDQFSVERPDGSNFTLKIRSTKLEDSAMYFCASSVGLRNQPQHFGDGTRLSIL.

The V and J genes are TRBV5-1 and TRBJ2-5; D perhaps matches TRBD1 (5 bases). CDR1 is SGHRS and CDR2 is YFSETQ in the germline V gene. The V gene lost 5 bases and the J gene lost 5 bases, with 19 bases spanning the gap. The CDR3 covers 15 residues. The CDR3 nucleotides read TGCGCCAGCAGATTCAGGGTGACCTCCAGGGAGACCCAGTACTTC. It is translated as CASRFRVTSRETQYF.

This clone was observed once. J is TRBJ1-4 and V is TRBV2; 7 bases align to TRBD1. Germline-derived CDR1 and CDR2 are SNHLY and FYNNEI. The CDR3 extends over 15 amino acids. J was trimmed by 3 bases and V by 4 bases; bases with no gene match: 5. The CDR3 coding sequence is TGTGCCAGCAGTGGCGGGACAGTCCCTAATGAAAAACTGTTTTTT. This gives the protein CASSGGTVPNEKLFF.

The V call is TRBV7-9, the J call TRBJ2-7, with D tentatively TRBD2 (5 bases). The germline V gene has CDR1 SEHNR and CDR2 FQNEAQ (reference sequence). CDR3 length: 13 amino acids. V was pared by 4 bases and J by 3 bases, with 10 bases between. The CDR3 nucleotides are TGTGCCAGCAGCTCCTTGGACTTCTACGAGCAGTACTTC. Residues: CASSSLDFYEQYF.

This clone occurred a few times. The V call is TRBV18, the J call TRBJ1-1; 7 bases are shared with TRBD1. Losses at the gene ends were 3 bases for V and 1 base for J; bases not matched to a gene: 2. Germline CDR1 and CDR2: KGHSH and LQKENI. This CDR3 is built from 14 residues. CDR3 sequence reads: CASSPGQKNTEAFF. CDR3 nucleotides: TGTGCCAGCTCACCGGGACAGAAGAACACTGAAGCTTTCTTT.

The J gene is TRBJ1-2, the V gene TRBV6-1; 7 bases align to TRBD1. This CDR3 contains 14 residues. Germline V lookup: CDR1 MNHNS, CDR2 SASEGT. Trimming removed 1 base from V and 4 bases from J; junction bases left unmatched: 3. The CDR3 protein is CASSEGGTAYGYTF. For the CDR3, the DNA is TGTGCCAGCAGTGAAGGTGGGACAGCCTATGGCTACACCTTC.

The chain combines TRBV7-8 with TRBJ2-1; 8 nucleotides line up with TRBD1. J was trimmed by 5 bases and V by 5 bases; bases with no gene match: 2. The CDR3 loop spans 13 amino acids. The germline V gene encodes CDR1 SGHVS and CDR2 FQNEAQ. This CDR3 reads CASSRQGNNEQFF. The CDR3 region has the DNA TGTGCCAGCAGCCGACAGGGGAACAATGAGCAGTTCTTC.

The chain is built from TRBV5-4 and TRBJ1-2; D might be TRBD1 (6 bases). The CDR3 covers 15 residues. V gave up 0 bases and J gave up 4 bases, with 13 bases separating them. Germline CDR1 reads SGHNT; CDR2 reads YYREEE (reference sequence). CDR3 nucleotide sequence: TGTGCCAGCAGCTTGGGCGGGGGCGAGAGCTATGGCTACACCTTC. Protein: CASSLGGGESYGYTF.

The rearrangement links TRBV29-1 to TRBJ2-5; D may be TRBD1 (6 bases). V lost 2 bases, J lost 1 base, and 8 bases lay in between. CDR1 and CDR2 (germline): SQVTM, ANQGSEA. The CDR3 spans 13 residues. Here the CDR3 DNA reads TGCAGCGTTGAAAGGACAGTCCAAGAGACCCAGTACTTC. Amino acid sequence: CSVERTVQETQYF.

The rearrangement uses TRBV27 and TRBJ2-1; possibly TRBD2 for D (6 bases). The CDR3 contains 15 residues. V lost 6 bases and J 0 bases, leaving 12 bases between the germline ends. Germline CDR1 and CDR2: MNHEY and SMNVEV (reference sequence). CDR3: CASSGGSLSYNEQFF. CDR3 in DNA: TGTGCCAGCAGCGGGGGTTCCCTCTCCTACAATGAGCAGTTCTTC.

This clone appeared once. This chain links TRBV2 with TRBJ1-3; D gene ambiguous. Germline V CDR1 and CDR2: SNHLY, FYNNEI. The CDR3 has 13 amino acids. The V end lost 5 bases, the J end lost 0 bases, and 5 bases lay between the germline ends. CDR3 in DNA: TGTGCCAGCAGTCGCGGCTCTGGAAACACCATATATTTT. Translation: CASSRGSGNTIYF.

The chain uses TRBV20-1 and TRBJ1-4; 8 bases match TRBD1. CDR1 is DFQATT, CDR2 SNEGSKA, per germline (reference sequence). The V segment lost 3 bases and the J segment 7 bases; nucleotides outside the gene matches: 7. This CDR3 comprises 14 residues. CDR3 nucleotide sequence: TGCAGTGCTAGTCGGACAGGGATGAGTGAAAAACTGTTTTTT. Encoded protein: CSASRTGMSEKLFF.

The rearrangement uses TRBV7-8 and TRBJ1-1; 9 bases match TRBD1. Trimming took 2 bases from V and 0 from J; bases not matched to a gene: 10. The CDR3 sequence is 18 residues long. The germline CDR1 and CDR2 sequences are SGHVS and FQNEAQ. The CDR3 DNA follows: TGTGCCAGCAGCTTACGACCCACAGGGACAGGGATGAACACTGAAGCTTTCTTT. Its protein product is CASSLRPTGTGMNTEAFF.

For the CDR3, the DNA is TGTGCCAGCAGCAAGGACAGGGCCTGGTTAGGCACCTTC. Translated, it gives CASSKDRAWLGTF. The J gene is TRBJ1-2, the V gene TRBV5-6, with TRBD1 identical over 8 bases. CDR3 length: 13 residues. CDR1 is SGHDT, CDR2 YYEEEE, per germline. The V segment lost 4 bases and the J segment 13 bases; nucleotides outside the gene matches: 12.

The rearrangement links TRBV29-1 to TRBJ2-5, with 8 bases identical to TRBD1. V lost 6 bases to trimming and J lost 4 bases; unmatched junction nucleotides: 4. Germline CDR1 SQVTM, CDR2 ANQGSEA. This CDR3 contains 12 residues. The CDR3 DNA sequence: TGCAGCGTCCGGACAGGGAGAGAGACCCAGTACTTC. It is translated as CSVRTGRETQYF. The full variable domain, its missing parts supplied by reference TRBV29-1 and TRBJ2-5, is SAVISQKPSRDICQRGTSLTIQCQVDSQVTMMFWYRQQPGQSLTLIATANQGSEATYESGFVIDKFPISRPNLTFSTLTVSNMSPEDSSIYLCSVRTGRETQYFGPGTRLLVL.

This chain connects TRBV5-4 to TRBJ1-1; D gene ambiguous. The CDR3 spans 14 residues. The germline CDR1 and CDR2 sequences are SGHNT and YYREEE (reference sequence). Trimming took off 0 bases at V and 2 bases at J, with 8 bases between the two ends. As DNA, the CDR3 is TGTGCCAGCAGCTTGGCGGTCTATAACACTGAAGCTTTCTTT. Translating gives CASSLAVYNTEAFF. Supplemented by reference TRBV5-4 and TRBJ1-1, the full variable domain reads ETGVTQSPTHLIKTRGQQVTLRCSSQSGHNTVSWYQQALGQGPQFIFQYYREEENGRGNFPPRFSGLQFPNYSSELNVNALELDDSALYLCASSLAVYNTEAFFGQGTRLTVV.

V gene TRBV6-5 combines with J gene TRBJ1-5, with TRBD1 identical over 8 bases. The J segment lost 2 bases and the V segment lost 6 bases, leaving 6 bases of the junction unmatched. The germline V gene has CDR1 MNHEY and CDR2 SVGAGI. There are 15 residues in the CDR3. The CDR3 DNA sequence: TGTGCCAGCAGCTCCGACAGGGGTGGCAATCAGCCCCAGCATTTT. Its translation is CASSSDRGGNQPQHF.

This clone was detected only once. The chain has TRBV9 and TRBJ2-3, with 10 nucleotides matching TRBD2. The CDR3 length is 16 residues. After removal of 4 bases from V and 6 bases from J, the junction contained 11 bases not matched to a gene. Germline V lookup: CDR1 SGDLS, CDR2 YYNGEE. The CDR3 protein is CASSITSGKVSDTQYF. CDR3 bases: TGTGCCAGCAGCATAACTAGCGGGAAAGTTTCGGATACGCAGTATTTT.

The genes are TRBV27 and TRBJ2-3; a weak D match, TRBD2 (5 bases). Trimming pared 2 bases from V and 4 bases from J, leaving 10 bases between. This CDR3 comprises 14 residues. Germline V gene lookup returns CDR1 MNHEY and CDR2 SMNVEV (reference sequence). CDR3 DNA sequence: TGTGCCAGCAGTTTAGGGAGAGGGTCAGATACGCAGTATTTT. Translated, it gives CASSLGRGSDTQYF.

This clone came up once. This chain joins TRBV4-1 and TRBJ1-4, with D tentatively TRBD1 (5 bases). This CDR3 contains 17 residues. From germline, CDR1 is MGHRA and CDR2 YSYEKL. The V gene lost 2 bases and the J gene lost 2 bases, with 15 bases spanning the gap. The CDR3, as DNA: TGCGCCAGCAGCCAACCGGCGGCGGGACGGACTAATGAAAAACTGTTTTTT. Its translation: CASSQPAAGRTNEKLFF.

This clone showed up many times. V gene TRBV19 combines with J gene TRBJ1-3; no definite D call. V lost 3 bases to trimming and J lost 0 bases, with 6 bases between them. The CDR3 contains 14 residues. From germline, CDR1 is LNHDA and CDR2 SQIVND (reference sequence). The CDR3 region is CASSMPVSGNTIYF. Written as DNA, the CDR3 is TGTGCCAGTAGTATGCCGGTCTCTGGAAACACCATATATTTT.

As to this clone: Other DNA sequences in this specimen translate into the identical CDR3. The gene calls are TRBV7-9 and TRBJ1-3, with D possibly matching TRBD1 (6 bases). This CDR3 comprises 14 residues. Germline CDR1 is SEHNR and CDR2 is FQNEAQ (reference sequence). Trimming stripped 2 bases from V and 3 bases from J, with 8 bases between. CDR3 DNA: TGTGCCAGCAGCTTATCAGGGGTTGGAAACACCATATATTTT. Its translation is CASSLSGVGNTIYF. Full variable domain (outside the CDR3, taken from reference TRBV7-9 and TRBJ1-3): DTGVSQNPRHKITKRGQNVTFRCDPISEHNRLYWYRQTLGQGPEFLTYFQNEAQLEKSRLLSDRFSAERPKGSFSTLEIQRTEQGDSAMYLCASSLSGVGNTIYFGEGSWLTVV.

In the case of this clone: Distinct nucleotide sequences in the sample also encode this CDR3. The V call is TRBV9, the J call TRBJ1-6, with D possibly matching TRBD1 (5 bases). Germline V gene data show CDR1 as SGDLS and CDR2 as YYNGEE. The CDR3 runs 14 residues. Trimming pared 2 bases from V and 5 bases from J, leaving 8 bases between. In nucleotides, the CDR3 is TGTGCCAGCAGCGTGGGCAGGGATAATTCACCCCTCCACTTT. Amino acids: CASSVGRDNSPLHF.

The rearrangement links TRBV3-1 (or the pseudogene TRBV3-2) to TRBJ2-3, with 12 bases lining up with TRBD2. V lost 0 bases and J lost 3; bases outside the gene matches: 7. Germline assignment: CDR1 LGHDT and CDR2 YNNKEL (reference sequence). The CDR3 has 18 amino acids. In DNA form, the CDR3 reads TGTGCCAGCAGCCAAGATCCGCGACTAGCGGGGGCAACAGATACGCAGTATTTT. Its translation: CASSQDPRLAGATDTQYF.

The rearrangement uses TRBV12-3 or TRBV12-4 and TRBJ1-5; 7 positions agree with TRBD1. V was pared by 6 bases and J by 9 bases, with 8 bases of the junction left unmatched. The CDR3 has 13 amino acids. Here the CDR3 reads CASRRTGGGPQHF. The CDR3, as DNA: TGTGCCAGCAGGCGGACAGGTGGGGGGCCCCAGCATTTT.

The rearrangement uses TRBV18 and TRBJ2-7, with D perhaps matching TRBD2 (5 bases). The CDR3 spans 16 residues. V lost 1 base and J lost 2, with 15 bases in between. CDR1 KGHSH and CDR2 LQKENI come from the germline V gene. The DNA for the CDR3 is TGTGCCAGCTCACCACTCCCCCTAGCCGGAACCTACGAGCAGTACTTC. Translated: CASSPLPLAGTYEQYF.

The rearrangement joins TRBV9 to TRBJ2-2, with D tentatively TRBD1 (5 bases). The CDR3 has 14 residues. Germline CDR1 and CDR2: SGDLS and YYNGEE. With 7 bases removed from V and 3 bases from J, the gap between germline ends came to 13 bases. The CDR3 DNA is TGTGCCAGCGGGGCGCTTCCGGACACCGGGGAGCTGTTTTTT. Translating gives CASGALPDTGELFF.